These 16 T cell receptor beta chains were sequenced from one sample in a study of blood T cell repertoires in COVID-19. Sequencing used immunoSEQ multiplex PCR; TCRdb keeps in-frame clones, though not all of them. The sample carries roughly 330,000 clones, 89% recorded once. The sample comprised peripheral blood. Receptors were obtained from a man aged 18 to 30 who had recovered from COVID-19.

The chain couples TRBV5-1 to TRBJ2-2; TRBD2 matches 7 bases. Germline-derived CDR1 and CDR2 are SGHRS and YFSETQ. There are 14 residues in the CDR3. Unmatched junction bases numbered 2, after V lost 0 bases and J lost 6 bases. CDR3 nucleotide sequence: TGCGCCAGCAGCTTGGTTGGGGGGGCCGGGGAGCTGTTTTTT. Encoded protein: CASSLVGGAGELFF.

This clone occurred once. The sample holds other DNA sequences that translate to the same CDR3. The CDR3 is CASSLDRGYGYTF. CDR3 nucleotide sequence: TGTGCCAGCAGTCTCGACAGGGGATATGGCTACACCTTC. The chain links TRBV7-2 to TRBJ1-2; TRBD1 matches 8 bases. This CDR3 is built from 13 residues. CDR1 is SGHTA, CDR2 FQGNSA, per germline. The junction had 5 bases not matched to a gene; V was cut back by 6 bases and J by 5 bases.

This clone was counted only a few times. J is TRBJ2-2 and V is TRBV7-9; 8 positions agree with TRBD1. V gave up 4 bases and J gave up 0 bases; unmatched junction bases: 1. The CDR3 covers 15 residues. Germline loops: CDR1 SEHNR, CDR2 FQNEAQ (reference sequence). The CDR3: CASSSQGANTGELFF. The CDR3 DNA reads as TGTGCCAGCAGCTCACAGGGGGCGAACACCGGGGAGCTGTTTTTT.

The sample holds a few counts of this clone. This sequence joins TRBV3-1 (or the pseudogene TRBV3-2) and TRBJ1-6, with unresolved D. The CDR3 has 12 residues. CDR1 and CDR2 from the germline V gene are LGHDT and YNNKEL (reference sequence). Trimming removed 5 bases from V and 11 bases from J, with 10 bases in between. This CDR3 is CASSFRTAPLHF. CDR3 nucleotides: TGTGCCAGCAGCTTCCGAACGGCACCCCTCCACTTT.

The genes are TRBV2 and TRBJ2-3; no reliable D call. The CDR3 consists of 12 residues. The V gene's germline CDR1 is SNHLY and CDR2 FYNNEI. V lost 4 bases, J lost 3 bases, and 5 bases lay in between. The CDR3 protein is CASSVRTDTQYF. In DNA, the CDR3 is TGTGCCAGCAGTGTTAGAACAGATACGCAGTATTTT.

This chain connects TRBV3-1 (or the pseudogene TRBV3-2) to TRBJ1-5; D might be TRBD1 (6 bases). The germline V and J ends were trimmed by 5 bases and 4 bases, with 9 bases remaining between them. The CDR3 loop spans 13 amino acids. Germline V gene data show CDR1 as LGHDT and CDR2 as YNNKEL (reference sequence). CDR3: CASSWGPNQPQHF. CDR3 DNA sequence: TGTGCCAGCAGCTGGGGGCCAAATCAGCCCCAGCATTTT.

The sample holds one count of this clone. The gene calls are TRBV6-2 or TRBV6-3 and TRBJ1-4, with 9 bases that match TRBD1. The length of the CDR3 is 17 residues. The V and J ends lost 5 bases and 5 bases, in that order; junction bases with no gene match: 12. The germline gives CDR1 MNHEY, CDR2 SVGEGT. The CDR3 loop reads CASSPQGQGGMNEKLFF. The CDR3 DNA reads as TGTGCCAGCAGTCCCCAGGGACAGGGAGGAATGAATGAAAAACTGTTTTTT.

The chain combines TRBV19 with TRBJ2-4; maybe TRBD1 (6 bases). Germline V gene data show CDR1 as LNHDA and CDR2 as SQIVND (reference sequence). CDR3 length: 12 amino acids. Trimming stripped 4 bases from V and 9 bases from J, with 10 bases between. CDR3 protein: CASSTQGSIQYF. In nucleotides, the CDR3 is TGTGCCAGTAGTACCCAGGGGTCCATTCAGTACTTC.

The chain uses TRBV18 and TRBJ1-3; tentative D call: TRBD1 (6 bases). The V end lost 3 bases, the J end lost 0 bases, and 15 bases lay between the germline ends. Germline values: CDR1 KGHSH, CDR2 LQKENI. The CDR3 contains 17 residues. CDR3 amino acids: CASSPRDKSSSGNTIYF. The CDR3, as DNA: TGTGCCAGCTCACCCCGGGACAAGTCGAGCTCTGGAAACACCATATATTTT.

The chain combines TRBV18 with TRBJ2-7; D is unresolved. CDR1 KGHSH and CDR2 LQKENI come from the germline V gene. CDR3 size: 15 residues. The V end was cut by 2 bases, the J end by 2 bases, with 13 bases between. The CDR3 reads CASSPTSSLTYEQYF. The CDR3 nucleotides read TGTGCCAGCTCACCAACAAGTAGCCTTACCTACGAGCAGTACTTC.

V gene TRBV5-1 combines with J gene TRBJ2-3; 8 bases agree with TRBD2. The CDR3 runs to 16 residues. The germline gives CDR1 SGHRS, CDR2 YFSETQ. Unmatched junction bases numbered 3, after V lost 0 bases and J lost 0 bases. The CDR3 is CASSLVAGFSTDTQYF. Here the CDR3 DNA reads TGCGCCAGCAGCTTGGTAGCGGGATTTAGCACAGATACGCAGTATTTT.

The chain recombines TRBV4-3 with TRBJ1-4; 8 bases line up with TRBD1. CDR3 length: 15 residues. Trimming took 4 bases from V and 6 from J; bases not matched to a gene: 7. The germline V gene encodes CDR1 LGHNA and CDR2 YSLEER. For the CDR3, the DNA is TGCGCCAGCAGCCCTGGACAGGGAGCCTATGAAAAACTGTTTTTT. Amino acid sequence: CASSPGQGAYEKLFF.

This sequence joins TRBV7-9 and TRBJ2-1; 10 nucleotides align to TRBD2. The J segment lost 6 bases and the V segment lost 3 bases, leaving 11 bases of the junction unmatched. CDR3 length: 17 residues. From germline, CDR1 is SEHNR and CDR2 FQNEAQ (reference sequence). In nucleotides, the CDR3 is TGTGCCAGCAGCTTTGAAGCGGGAGGGCCAAGTCCCAATGAGCAGTTCTTC. Its translation is CASSFEAGGPSPNEQFF. Looking up the rest from reference TRBV7-9 and TRBJ2-1 gives the full variable domain: DTGVSQNPRHKITKRGQNVTFRCDPISEHNRLYWYRQTLGQGPEFLTYFQNEAQLEKSRLLSDRFSAERPKGSFSTLEIQRTEQGDSAMYLCASSFEAGGPSPNEQFFGPGTRLTVL.

This sequence joins TRBV21-1 and TRBJ2-2; TRBD1 reflects the table's D call only, with no check against the DNA. TRBV21-1 is classified as a pseudogene. CDR3 length equals 18 residues. This CDR3 is CASSKGERDRDNTGELFF. For the CDR3, the DNA is TGTGCCAGCAGCAAAGGGGAACGGGACAGGGACAACACCGGGGAGCTGTTTTTT.

The chain joins TRBV6-5 to TRBJ1-2, with 7 bases fitting TRBD1. After removal of 5 bases from V and 8 bases from J, the junction contained 8 bases not matched to a gene. The CDR3 covers 13 residues. Germline lookup yields CDR1 MNHEY and CDR2 SVGAGI. The CDR3, as DNA: TGTGCCAGCAGTCTGACAGGGACTTGGGGCTACACCTTC. This translates into CASSLTGTWGYTF.

V is TRBV6-5 and J is TRBJ1-3; D gene uncertain. The CDR3 is 14 residues long. The germline CDR1 and CDR2 sequences are MNHEY and SVGAGI. The V end lost 8 bases, the J end lost 0 bases, and 11 bases lay between the germline ends. CDR3 protein: CASRTSSSGNTIYF. The CDR3 DNA reads as TGTGCCAGCCGTACGTCGAGCTCTGGAAACACCATATATTTT.